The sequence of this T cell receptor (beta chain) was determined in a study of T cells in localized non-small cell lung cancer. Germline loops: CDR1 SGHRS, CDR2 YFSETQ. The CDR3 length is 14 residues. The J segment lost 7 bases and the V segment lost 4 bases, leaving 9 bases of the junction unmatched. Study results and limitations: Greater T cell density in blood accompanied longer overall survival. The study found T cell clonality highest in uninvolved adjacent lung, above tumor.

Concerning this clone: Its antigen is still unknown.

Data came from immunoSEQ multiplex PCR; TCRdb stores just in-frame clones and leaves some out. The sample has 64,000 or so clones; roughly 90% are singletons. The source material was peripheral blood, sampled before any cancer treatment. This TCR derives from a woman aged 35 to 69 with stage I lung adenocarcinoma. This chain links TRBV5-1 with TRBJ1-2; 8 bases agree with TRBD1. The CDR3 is CASSLPGQGTGYTF. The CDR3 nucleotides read TGCGCCAGCAGCCTTCCCGGACAGGGAACTGGCTACACCTTC.